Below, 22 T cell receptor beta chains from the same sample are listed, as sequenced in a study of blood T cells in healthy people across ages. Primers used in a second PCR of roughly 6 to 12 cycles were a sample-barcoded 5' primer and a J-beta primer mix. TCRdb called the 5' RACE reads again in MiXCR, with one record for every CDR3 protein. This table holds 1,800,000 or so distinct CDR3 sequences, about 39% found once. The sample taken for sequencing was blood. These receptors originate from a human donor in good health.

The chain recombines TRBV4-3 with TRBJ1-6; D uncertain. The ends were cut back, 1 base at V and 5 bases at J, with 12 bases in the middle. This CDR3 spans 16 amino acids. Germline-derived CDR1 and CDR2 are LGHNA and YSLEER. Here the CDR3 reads CASSQGVRRDNSPLHF. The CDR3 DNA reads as TGCGCCAGCAGCCAAGGAGTGCGGCGTGATAATTCACCCCTCCACTTT.

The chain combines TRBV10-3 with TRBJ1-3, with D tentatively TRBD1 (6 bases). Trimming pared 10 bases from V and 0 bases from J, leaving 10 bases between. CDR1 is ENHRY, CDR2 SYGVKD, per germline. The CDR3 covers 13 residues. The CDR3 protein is CATGESSGNTIYF. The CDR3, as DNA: TGTGCCACAGGGGAAAGCTCTGGAAACACCATATATTTT.

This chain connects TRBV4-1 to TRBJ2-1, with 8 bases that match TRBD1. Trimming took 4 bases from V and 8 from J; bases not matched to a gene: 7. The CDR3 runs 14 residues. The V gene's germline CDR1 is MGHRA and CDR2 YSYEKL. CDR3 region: CASSPGTGVYEQFF. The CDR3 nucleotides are TGCGCCAGCAGCCCCGGGACAGGTGTGTATGAGCAGTTCTTC.

The CDR3 loop is CASSLVAGGAEQYF. The CDR3 coding sequence is TGTGCCAGCAGCTTGGTGGCAGGGGGCGCCGAGCAGTACTTC. J is TRBJ2-7 and V is TRBV5-6; TRBD1 agrees at 8 bases. CDR1 and CDR2 from the germline V gene are SGHDT and YYEEEE. V lost 0 bases and J lost 6; bases outside the gene matches: 5. The length of the CDR3 is 14 residues.

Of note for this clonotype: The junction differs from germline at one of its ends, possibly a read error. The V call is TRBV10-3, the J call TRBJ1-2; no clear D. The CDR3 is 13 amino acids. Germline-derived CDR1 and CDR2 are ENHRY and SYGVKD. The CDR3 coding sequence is TGTACCATCAGTGAGCTAGATAACTATGGCTACACCTTC. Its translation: CTISELDNYGYTF.

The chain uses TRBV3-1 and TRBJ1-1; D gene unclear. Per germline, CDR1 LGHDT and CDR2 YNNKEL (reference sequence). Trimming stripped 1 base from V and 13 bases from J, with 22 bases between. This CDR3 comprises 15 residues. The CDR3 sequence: CASSQGVAKDGSSFF. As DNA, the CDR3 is TGTGCCAGCAGCCAAGGGGTCGCAAAGGATGGGTCGAGTTTCTTT.

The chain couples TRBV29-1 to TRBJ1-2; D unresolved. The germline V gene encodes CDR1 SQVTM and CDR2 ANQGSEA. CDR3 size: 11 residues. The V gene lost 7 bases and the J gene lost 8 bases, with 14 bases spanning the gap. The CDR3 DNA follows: TGCAGCGCTCTAGGCCCGAGGGGCTACACCTTC. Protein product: CSALGPRGYTF.

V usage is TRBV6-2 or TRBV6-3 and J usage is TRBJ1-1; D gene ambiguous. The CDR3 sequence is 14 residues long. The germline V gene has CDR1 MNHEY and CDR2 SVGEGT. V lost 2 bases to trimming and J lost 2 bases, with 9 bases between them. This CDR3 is CASSYEARNTEAFF. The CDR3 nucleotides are TGTGCCAGCAGTTACGAGGCCCGAAACACTGAAGCTTTCTTT.

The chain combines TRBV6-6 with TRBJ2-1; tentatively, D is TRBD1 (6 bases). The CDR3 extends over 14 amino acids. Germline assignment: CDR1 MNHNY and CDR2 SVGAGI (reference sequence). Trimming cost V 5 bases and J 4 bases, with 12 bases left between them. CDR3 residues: CASSPLQGYNEQFF. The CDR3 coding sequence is TGTGCCAGCAGTCCCCTACAGGGATACAATGAGCAGTTCTTC.

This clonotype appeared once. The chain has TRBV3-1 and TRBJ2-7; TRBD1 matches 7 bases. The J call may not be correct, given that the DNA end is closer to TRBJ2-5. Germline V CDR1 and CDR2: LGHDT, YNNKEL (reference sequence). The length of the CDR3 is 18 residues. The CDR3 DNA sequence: TGTGCCAGCAGCCCACAAGAAGAGGACAGGACACCCCAGAAGACCCAGTACTTC. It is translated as CASSPQEEDRTPQKTQYF.

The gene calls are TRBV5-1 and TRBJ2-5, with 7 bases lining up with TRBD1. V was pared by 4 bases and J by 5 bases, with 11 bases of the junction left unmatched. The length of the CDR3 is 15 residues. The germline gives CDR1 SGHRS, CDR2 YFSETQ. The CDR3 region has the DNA TGCGCCAGCAGCCGACAAGGGACAGACCGGGAGACCCAGTACTTC. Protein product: CASSRQGTDRETQYF.

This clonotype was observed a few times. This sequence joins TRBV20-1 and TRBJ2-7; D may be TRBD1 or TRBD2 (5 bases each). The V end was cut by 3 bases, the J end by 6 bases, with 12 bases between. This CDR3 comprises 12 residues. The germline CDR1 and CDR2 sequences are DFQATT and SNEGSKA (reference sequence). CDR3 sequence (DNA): TGCAGTGCTAGTCCCGGGACGGCCGAGCAGTACTTC. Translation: CSASPGTAEQYF.

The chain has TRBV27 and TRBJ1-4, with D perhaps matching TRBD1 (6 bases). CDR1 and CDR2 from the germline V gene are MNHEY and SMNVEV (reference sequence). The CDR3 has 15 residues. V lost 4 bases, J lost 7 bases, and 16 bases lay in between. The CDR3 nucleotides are TGTGCCAGCAGTTCGCCCTTCAGGGGAGTTGAAAAACTGTTTTTT. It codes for CASSSPFRGVEKLFF.

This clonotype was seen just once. The CDR3 bases are TGCGCCAGCAGCCAAGATATCCCCTTGGGGCGCGGCTACACCTTC. This codes for CASSQDIPLGRGYTF. V is TRBV4-3 and J is TRBJ1-2, with D maybe TRBD1 (5 bases). The CDR3 is 15 amino acids. V was clipped by 0 bases and J by 8 bases, with 16 bases between them. The germline V gene encodes CDR1 LGHNA and CDR2 YSLEER.

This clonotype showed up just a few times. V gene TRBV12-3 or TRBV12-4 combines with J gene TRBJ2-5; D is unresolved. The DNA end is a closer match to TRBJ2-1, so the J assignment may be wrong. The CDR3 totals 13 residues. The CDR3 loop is CASSLGPQETQFF. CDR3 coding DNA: TGTGCCAGCAGTCTCGGACCCCAAGAGACCCAGTTCTTC.

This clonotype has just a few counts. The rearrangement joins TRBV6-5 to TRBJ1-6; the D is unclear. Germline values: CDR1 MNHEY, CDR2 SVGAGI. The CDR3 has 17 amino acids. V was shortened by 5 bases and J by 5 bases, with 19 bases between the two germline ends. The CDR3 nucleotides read TGTGCCAGCAGTAACCGGCGGGGAGACAAAAATAATTCACCCCTCCACTTT. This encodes CASSNRRGDKNNSPLHF.

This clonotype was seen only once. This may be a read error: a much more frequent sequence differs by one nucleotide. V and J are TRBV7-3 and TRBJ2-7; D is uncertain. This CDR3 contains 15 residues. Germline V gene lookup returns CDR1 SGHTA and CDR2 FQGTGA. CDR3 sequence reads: CAGSLTSALTYEQYF. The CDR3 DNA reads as TGTGCCGGCAGCTTAACATCCGCTCTGACCTACGAGCAGTACTTC.

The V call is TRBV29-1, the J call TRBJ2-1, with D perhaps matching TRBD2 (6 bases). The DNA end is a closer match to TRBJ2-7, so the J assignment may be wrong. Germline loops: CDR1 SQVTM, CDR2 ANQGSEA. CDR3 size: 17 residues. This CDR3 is CSVEGFWGVSSYNEQYF. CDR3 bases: TGCAGCGTTGAGGGTTTTTGGGGGGTTAGCTCCTACAATGAGCAGTACTTC.

As DNA, the CDR3 is TGCAGTGCCGTTGATTTGAGGAACACAGATACGCAGTATTTT. This encodes CSAVDLRNTDTQYF. The chain uses TRBV20-1 and TRBJ2-3; D gene unclear. The germline V gene has CDR1 DFQATT and CDR2 SNEGSKA (reference sequence). This CDR3 contains 14 residues. Trimming stripped 6 bases from V and 2 bases from J, with 15 bases between.

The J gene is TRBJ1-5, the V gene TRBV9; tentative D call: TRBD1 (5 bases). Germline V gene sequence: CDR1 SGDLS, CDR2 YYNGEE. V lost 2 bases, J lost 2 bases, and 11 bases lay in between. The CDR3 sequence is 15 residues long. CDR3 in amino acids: CASSVGVQGNQPQHF. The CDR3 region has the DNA TGTGCCAGCAGCGTCGGGGTACAGGGCAATCAGCCCCAGCATTTT.

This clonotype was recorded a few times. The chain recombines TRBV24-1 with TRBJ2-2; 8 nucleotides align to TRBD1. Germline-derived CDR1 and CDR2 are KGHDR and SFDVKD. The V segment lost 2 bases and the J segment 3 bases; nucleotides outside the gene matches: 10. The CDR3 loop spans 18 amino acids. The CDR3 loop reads CATSDSRTGTPYTGELFF. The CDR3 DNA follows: TGTGCCACCAGTGATTCCAGGACAGGGACTCCCTACACCGGGGAGCTGTTTTTT.

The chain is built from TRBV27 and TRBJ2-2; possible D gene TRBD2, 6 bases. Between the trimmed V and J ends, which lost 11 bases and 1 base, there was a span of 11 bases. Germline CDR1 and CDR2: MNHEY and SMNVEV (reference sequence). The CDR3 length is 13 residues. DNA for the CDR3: TGTGCCGGCGGGACGGTGAACACCGGGGAGCTGTTTTTT. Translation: CAGGTVNTGELFF.